Sequencing of this T cell receptor (beta chain) was carried out in a study of T cell repertoires in cytomegalovirus infection. Study overall: It was the public TCR beta signatures that indicated both CMV infection and matching HLA type.

TCRdb analysed the reads with MiXCR anew, one entry per CDR3 protein. The sample holds roughly 500,000 distinct CDR3 sequences, around 10% seen once. Germline values: CDR1 SGHTA, CDR2 FQGTGA. This CDR3 contains 12 residues. Trimming removed 8 bases from V and 7 bases from J, with 11 bases in between. This clonotype was detected ten times or more. Material: PBMCs. This receptor was identified in a human donor in good health (CMV status not recorded). Some clones in this sample may be carry-over from other donors' samples. The rearrangement joins TRBV7-3 to TRBJ2-2; D is uncertain. As DNA, the CDR3 is TGTGCCAGCGGTTCTAGTGACGGGGAGCTGTTTTTT. Amino acids: CASGSSDGELFF.